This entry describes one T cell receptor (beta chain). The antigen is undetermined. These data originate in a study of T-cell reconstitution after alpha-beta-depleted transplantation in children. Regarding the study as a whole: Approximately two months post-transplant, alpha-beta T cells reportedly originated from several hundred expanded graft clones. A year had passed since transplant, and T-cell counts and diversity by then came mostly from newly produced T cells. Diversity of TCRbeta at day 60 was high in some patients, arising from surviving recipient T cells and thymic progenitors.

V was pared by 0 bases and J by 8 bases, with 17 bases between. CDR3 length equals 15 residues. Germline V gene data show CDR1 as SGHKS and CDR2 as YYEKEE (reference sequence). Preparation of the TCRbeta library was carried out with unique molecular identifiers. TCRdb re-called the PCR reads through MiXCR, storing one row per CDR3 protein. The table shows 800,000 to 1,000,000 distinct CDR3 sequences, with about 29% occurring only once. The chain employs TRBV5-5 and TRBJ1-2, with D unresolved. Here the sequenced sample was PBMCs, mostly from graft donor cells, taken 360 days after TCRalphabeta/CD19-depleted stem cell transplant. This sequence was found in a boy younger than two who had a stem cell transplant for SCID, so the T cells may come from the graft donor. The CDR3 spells CASSLVGQPTPGYTF. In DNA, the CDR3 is TGTGCCAGCAGCTTGGTAGGCCAGCCCACGCCCGGCTACACCTTC.